The 5 T cell receptor beta chains listed next were all sequenced from one sample in a study of T-cell reconstitution after alpha-beta-depleted transplantation in children. Preparation of the TCRbeta library used unique molecular identifiers. TCRdb itself ran the PCR reads through MiXCR, one entry per CDR3 protein. The sample shows 250,000 or so distinct CDR3 sequences, around 7.8% of them seen only once. This specimen was PBMCs, mostly from graft donor cells, taken 180 days after TCRalphabeta/CD19-depleted stem cell transplant. The source of these receptors is a male patient younger than 18 who had a stem cell transplant for acute lymphoblastic leukemia, so the T cells may come from the graft donor.

Points on this clonotype: A much more abundant neighbour one base away suggests this may be a read error. This chain links TRBV19 with TRBJ1-5, with unresolved D. CDR3 length equals 12 residues. Looked up from germline, CDR1 is LNHDA and CDR2 is SQIVND (reference sequence). The chain's CDR3 is CTSRIGNQPQHF. The CDR3 DNA follows: TGTACCAGTAGGATCGGAAATCAGCCCCAGCATTTT.

In this sample, this clonotype turned up many times. The chain recombines TRBV10-3 with TRBJ2-2; 10 positions match TRBD2. The CDR3 is 16 amino acids. Germline trimming cut 6 bases from V and 4 bases from J; bases unmatched to any gene: 8. Germline V lookup: CDR1 ENHRY, CDR2 SYGVKD. The CDR3 nucleotides are TGTGCCATCAGCCCAACTAGCGGGACGCTCACCGGGGAGCTGTTTTTT. It is translated as CAISPTSGTLTGELFF.

This clonotype was detected ten times or more. The V and J genes are TRBV15 and TRBJ1-5; D is unclear. Trimming left V 0 bases short and J 2 bases short, with 14 bases between. Germline loops: CDR1 LNHNV, CDR2 YYDKDF (reference sequence). This CDR3 region has 17 residues. The CDR3 region is CATSRDLGGTGNQPQHF. In DNA, the CDR3 is TGTGCCACCAGCAGAGATCTCGGTGGAACGGGCAATCAGCCCCAGCATTTT.

On this clonotype itself: A much larger clone sits a single nucleotide away, making a read error possible. The rearrangement uses TRBV6-2 or TRBV6-3 and TRBJ2-3; D unresolved. The CDR3 totals 16 residues. V lost 2 bases to trimming and J lost 1 base, with 13 bases between them. CDR1 MNHEY and CDR2 SVGEGT come from the germline V gene. CDR3 DNA sequence: TGTGCCAGCAGTTACCGGCGACGGACCTGCACAGATACGCAGTATTTT. It specifies CASSYRRRTCTDTQYF.

This clonotype has more than one count but fewer than ten. This chain uses TRBV5-1 with TRBJ2-5; 13 positions match TRBD2. In germline, CDR1 is SGHRS, CDR2 YFSETQ. Losses at the gene ends were 5 bases for V and 4 bases for J; bases not matched to a gene: 17. CDR3 length: 19 amino acids. In nucleotides, the CDR3 is TGCGCCAGCAGTCCGTGGAGGCAACTAGCGGGGGGGCCGGGAGAGACCCAGTACTTC. Translation gives CASSPWRQLAGGPGETQYF.